This T cell receptor (beta chain) stems from a study of a mutant IDH1 vaccine in newly diagnosed glioma. Time point in this sample: week 11, during vaccination. Doses consisted of 300 ug of mutant IDH1 20-mer peptide each, paired with topical imiquimod. Profiled with immunoSEQ multiplex PCR; TCRdb holds only in-frame clones, not every one. The table records roughly 60,000 clones, roughly 80% of them present only once. To note about this clone: Antigen: not known.

CDR1 and CDR2 from the germline V gene are SGHTS and YDEGEE. V was shortened by 4 bases and J by 5 bases, with 18 bases between the two germline ends. The CDR3 is 16 residues long. This clonotype originated in a man aged 30-40 years with glioma. Sample: PBMCs, taken from a glioma patient whose treatment included an IDH1 peptide vaccine. The chain is built from TRBV5-8 and TRBJ1-4, with no clear D. The CDR3 is CASSPLHGKENEKLFF. CDR3 coding DNA: TGTGCCAGCAGCCCCTTACACGGAAAAGAGAATGAAAAACTGTTTTTT.